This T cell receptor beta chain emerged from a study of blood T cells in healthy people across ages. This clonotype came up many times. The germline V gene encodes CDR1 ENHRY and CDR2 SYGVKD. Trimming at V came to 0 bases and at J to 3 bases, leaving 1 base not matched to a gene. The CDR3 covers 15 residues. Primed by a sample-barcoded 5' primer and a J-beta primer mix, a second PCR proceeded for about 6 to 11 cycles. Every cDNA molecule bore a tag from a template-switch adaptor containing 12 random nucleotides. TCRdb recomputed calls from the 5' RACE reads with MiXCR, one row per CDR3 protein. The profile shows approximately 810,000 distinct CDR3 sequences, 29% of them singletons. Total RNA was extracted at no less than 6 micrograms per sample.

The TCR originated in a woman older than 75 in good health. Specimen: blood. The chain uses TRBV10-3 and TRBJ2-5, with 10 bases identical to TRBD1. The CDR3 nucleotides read TGTGCCATCAGTGAGTCCGGGACAGGGGAAGAGACCCAGTACTTC. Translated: CAISESGTGEETQYF.